The 23 T cell receptor beta chains below all came from one sample that was sequenced in a study of T cell changes during pregnancy in multiple sclerosis. Profiling relied on immunoSEQ multiplex PCR, and the TCRdb table lists in-frame clones only, not all of them. The sample includes 85,000 to 130,000 clones, 91% of them seen just once. This sample comprised peripheral blood, obtained before pregnancy. Receptor source: a female donor with multiple sclerosis, enrolled in a pregnancy study.

The chain joins TRBV18 to TRBJ2-3; 8 bases align to TRBD2. Germline lookup yields CDR1 KGHSH and CDR2 LQKENI. This CDR3 has 17 amino acids. Trimming removed 0 bases from V and 4 bases from J; junction bases left unmatched: 9. CDR3 in amino acids: CASSPPIAGRNADTQYF. DNA for the CDR3: TGTGCCAGCTCACCACCGATAGCGGGACGAAACGCAGATACGCAGTATTTT.

The V call is TRBV9, the J call TRBJ2-2; 7 bases are a match to TRBD2. The V segment lost 4 bases and the J segment 5 bases; nucleotides outside the gene matches: 2. The length of the CDR3 is 13 residues. The germline gives CDR1 SGDLS, CDR2 YYNGEE. The CDR3 sequence is CASSLGGTGELFF. DNA for the CDR3: TGTGCCAGCAGCCTGGGGGGGACCGGGGAGCTGTTTTTT.

This clone has a single count. This chain connects TRBV6-6 to TRBJ1-6; no clear D gene. This CDR3 spans 16 amino acids. Germline V lookup: CDR1 MNHNY, CDR2 SVGAGI (reference sequence). With 2 bases removed from V and 9 bases from J, the gap between germline ends came to 17 bases. The CDR3 is CASSYVRGQIGSPLHF. The DNA of the CDR3 is TGTGCCAGCAGTTACGTTAGAGGGCAAATTGGTTCACCCCTCCACTTT.

This sequence joins TRBV4-1 and TRBJ2-5, with a weak D call TRBD2 (6 bases). There are 16 residues in the CDR3. Germline V gene sequence: CDR1 MGHRA, CDR2 YSYEKL. Trimming left V 1 base short and J 2 bases short, with 14 bases between. The CDR3 protein is CASSQGPGLSQETQYF. The CDR3 DNA reads TGCGCCAGCAGCCAAGGCCCCGGACTATCGCAAGAGACCCAGTACTTC.

The chain carries TRBV27 and TRBJ2-7, with 9 bases lining up with TRBD1. This CDR3 spans 16 amino acids. Germline loops: CDR1 MNHEY, CDR2 SMNVEV (reference sequence). Trimming cost V 4 bases and J 2 bases; bases outside gene matches: 9. Here the CDR3 DNA reads TGTGCCAGCAGTTCATCCCTCCGGACAGGGGCCTACGAGCAGTACTTC. It codes for CASSSSLRTGAYEQYF.

The V call is TRBV7-8, the J call TRBJ1-5; 7 bases are shared with TRBD1. This CDR3 comprises 16 residues. From germline, CDR1 is SGHVS and CDR2 FQNEAQ. Losses at the gene ends were 3 bases for V and 2 bases for J; bases not matched to a gene: 7. The CDR3 spells CASSLLTGNRNQPQHF. CDR3 bases: TGTGCCAGCAGCTTGTTGACAGGGAACCGCAATCAGCCCCAGCATTTT.

The chain recombines TRBV6-5 with TRBJ1-2; 7 nucleotides agree with TRBD1. J was trimmed by 7 bases and V by 6 bases; bases with no gene match: 14. CDR1 and CDR2 (germline): MNHEY, SVGAGI. This CDR3 region has 15 residues. DNA of the CDR3: TGTGCCAGCAGGACACCGGGAGACAGGGCTTTTGGCTACACCTTC. This sequence encodes CASRTPGDRAFGYTF.

The V call is TRBV29-1, the J call TRBJ2-1, with 7 nucleotides matching TRBD2. This CDR3 region has 12 residues. Per the germline V gene, CDR1 is SQVTM and CDR2 is ANQGSEA. Trimming cost V 7 bases and J 4 bases; bases outside gene matches: 4. The DNA for the CDR3 is TGCAGCGGGCGTAGCGGGTACAATGAGCAGTTCTTC. Protein: CSGRSGYNEQFF.

CDR3: CASSPRGGAAYEQYF. The CDR3 nucleotides read TGTGCCAGCTCCCCCCGGGGGGGCGCCGCCTACGAGCAGTACTTC. The rearrangement links TRBV18 to TRBJ2-7; 8 bases line up with TRBD2. The germline V gene has CDR1 KGHSH and CDR2 LQKENI. J lost 2 bases, V lost 6 bases, and 9 bases had no gene match. This CDR3 comprises 15 residues.

The chain uses TRBV18 and TRBJ2-7; perhaps TRBD2 as D (6 bases). The germline V gene encodes CDR1 KGHSH and CDR2 LQKENI. The V end was cut by 6 bases, the J end by 4 bases, with 16 bases between. The CDR3 is 14 residues long. CDR3 sequence (DNA): TGTGCCAGCTCCCGGGACTCAGGACCGTACGAGCAGTACTTC. Protein sequence: CASSRDSGPYEQYF.

This sequence joins TRBV9 and TRBJ2-1; D gene uncertain. V shed 0 bases and J shed 2 bases, with 9 bases lying between them. This CDR3 is 15 amino acids long. CDR1 is SGDLS, CDR2 YYNGEE, per germline. The CDR3 sequence: CASSVEAGTYNEQFF. Written as DNA, the CDR3 is TGTGCCAGCAGCGTAGAAGCAGGCACCTACAATGAGCAGTTCTTC.

The CDR3 region is CATHLTGSYGYTF. CDR3 DNA sequence: TGTGCCACCCATCTCACAGGGAGCTATGGCTACACCTTC. This sequence joins TRBV15 and TRBJ1-2; D perhaps matches TRBD1 (6 bases). V shed 8 bases and J shed 4 bases, with 14 bases lying between them. Per germline, CDR1 LNHNV and CDR2 YYDKDF (reference sequence). The CDR3 has 13 amino acids.

The chain uses TRBV11-2 and TRBJ1-3, with 10 nucleotides matching TRBD1. The V segment lost 1 base and the J segment 3 bases; nucleotides outside the gene matches: 3. Germline V gene sequence: CDR1 SGHAT, CDR2 FQNNGV. CDR3 length: 16 amino acids. The CDR3 nucleotides are TGTGCCAGCAGCTTAGGACAGGGGGCTTTTGGAAACACCATATATTTT. Translation: CASSLGQGAFGNTIYF.

The count of this clone is one. The rearrangement joins TRBV19 to TRBJ2-5, with D perhaps TRBD1 (5 bases). This CDR3 has 14 amino acids. V was pared by 3 bases and J by 2 bases, with 10 bases between. Looked up from germline, CDR1 is LNHDA and CDR2 is SQIVND (reference sequence). CDR3 coding DNA: TGTGCCAGTAGTATTAGGGGATCACAAGAGACCCAGTACTTC. It codes for CASSIRGSQETQYF. The full variable domain, rest sourced from reference TRBV19 and TRBJ2-5, is DGGITQSPKYLFRKEGQNVTLSCEQNLNHDAMYWYRQDPGQGLRLIYYSQIVNDFQKGDIAEGYSVSREKKESFPLTVTSAQKNPTAFYLCASSIRGSQETQYFGPGTRLLVL.

This chain uses TRBV19 with TRBJ1-1; 11 nucleotides line up with TRBD1. This CDR3 contains 18 residues. Per the germline V gene, CDR1 is LNHDA and CDR2 is SQIVND (reference sequence). Trimming took 6 bases from V and 2 from J; bases not matched to a gene: 14. The CDR3 sequence: CASSYWTGGFTLNTEAFF. The DNA of the CDR3 is TGTGCCAGTAGCTACTGGACAGGGGGCTTCACTTTAAACACTGAAGCTTTCTTT. Supplemented by reference TRBV19 and TRBJ1-1, the full variable domain reads DGGITQSPKYLFRKEGQNVTLSCEQNLNHDAMYWYRQDPGQGLRLIYYSQIVNDFQKGDIAEGYSVSREKKESFPLTVTSAQKNPTAFYLCASSYWTGGFTLNTEAFFGQGTRLTVV.

The gene calls are TRBV5-1 and TRBJ2-7, with TRBD1 as a possible D gene (5 bases). Trimming took off 3 bases at V and 3 bases at J, with 19 bases between the two ends. The CDR3 is made up of 16 amino acids. Germline CDR1 and CDR2: SGHRS and YFSETQ. CDR3 amino acids: CASSSGQKLSFYEQYF. For the CDR3, the DNA is TGCGCCAGCAGCTCCGGACAAAAACTCTCTTTCTACGAGCAGTACTTC. The full variable domain, completed using reference TRBV5-1 and TRBJ2-7, is KAGVTQTPRYLIKTRGQQVTLSCSPISGHRSVSWYQQTPGQGLQFLFEYFSETQRNKGNFPGRFSGRQFSNSRSEMNVSTLELGDSALYLCASSSGQKLSFYEQYFGPGTRLTVT.

The J gene is TRBJ1-2, the V gene TRBV5-4, with D possibly TRBD1 on 5 matching bases. Germline assignment: CDR1 SGHNT and CDR2 YYREEE (reference sequence). This CDR3 contains 14 residues. Trimming stripped 6 bases from V and 8 bases from J, with 20 bases between. The CDR3 here is CASTQRGGADGYTF. CDR3 in DNA: TGTGCCAGCACTCAGCGGGGGGGAGCCGACGGCTACACCTTC.

V usage is TRBV28 and J usage is TRBJ2-1, with 7 bases lining up with TRBD1. The CDR3 has 15 residues. Germline CDR1 and CDR2: MDHEN and SYDVKM. Losses at the gene ends were 5 bases for V and 8 bases for J; bases not matched to a gene: 12. The CDR3: CASSLPGGYRDEQFF. The CDR3, as DNA: TGTGCCAGCAGTCTCCCAGGGGGATATAGGGATGAGCAGTTCTTC.

The V and J genes are TRBV18 and TRBJ2-7, with D maybe TRBD1 (6 bases). This CDR3 has 12 residues. V was trimmed by 5 bases and J by 6 bases, leaving 11 bases between them. Germline V gene data show CDR1 as KGHSH and CDR2 as LQKENI. The CDR3 DNA reads TGTGCCAGCTCATCGACAGGACCCGAGCAGTACTTC. Residues: CASSSTGPEQYF.

The V call is TRBV7-9, the J call TRBJ1-6; tentatively, D is TRBD1 (6 bases). V lost 3 bases to trimming and J lost 6 bases, with 12 bases between them. Germline V lookup: CDR1 SEHNR, CDR2 FQNEAQ (reference sequence). This CDR3 has 15 amino acids. Here the CDR3 DNA reads TGTGCCAGCAGCTTTACCGGGACAAGTAATTCACCCCTCCACTTT. Residues: CASSFTGTSNSPLHF.

This clone was seen more than once but under ten times. The chain joins TRBV6-6 to TRBJ2-7; perhaps TRBD1 as D (6 bases). This CDR3 has 14 amino acids. V lost 7 bases and J 0 bases, leaving 13 bases between the germline ends. CDR1 is MNHNY, CDR2 SVGAGI, per germline (reference sequence). The CDR3 protein is CASTWDMSSYEQYF. The CDR3, as DNA: TGTGCCAGCACCTGGGACATGAGCTCCTACGAGCAGTACTTC.

This chain connects TRBV6-6 to TRBJ1-1, with a possible D match to TRBD1 (6 bases). Germline V gene data show CDR1 as MNHNY and CDR2 as SVGAGI (reference sequence). The CDR3 extends over 13 amino acids. Trimming shortened V by 0 bases and J by 8 bases, and 10 bases separated the two germline ends. CDR3 in amino acids: CASSYSTGTEAFF. CDR3 bases: TGTGCCAGCAGTTACTCGACCGGGACAGAAGCTTTCTTT.

The chain couples TRBV7-9 to TRBJ2-5; 12 nucleotides line up with TRBD2. The CDR3 covers 14 residues. V shed 4 bases and J 4 bases; nucleotides not matched to a gene: 1. CDR1 is SEHNR and CDR2 is FQNEAQ in the germline V gene (reference sequence). In DNA, the CDR3 is TGTGCCAGCAGCTCGGGACTAGCGGGAGAGACCCAGTACTTC. Encoded protein: CASSSGLAGETQYF.